This T cell receptor (beta chain) was sequenced during a study of cytomegalovirus exposure and HLA in healthy donors. Sequenced by immunoSEQ multiplex PCR; TCRdb stores in-frame clones only, minus some. The sample lists some 230,000 clones, about 90% occurring once. Germline CDR1 reads WSHSY; CDR2 reads SAAADI. This CDR3 region has 11 residues. V was pared by 0 bases and J by 14 bases, with 10 bases between. This sequence originates from a woman in her late teens or twenties in good health and CMV-seronegative. The rearrangement uses TRBV10-2 and TRBJ2-5, with D perhaps matching TRBD1 (5 bases). The sample taken for sequencing was PBMCs. CDR3: CASSESGREYF. The DNA for the CDR3 is TGCGCCAGCAGTGAGTCGGGCAGGGAATACTTC.